This entry lists 21 T cell receptor beta chains sequenced from one sample in a study of chemoradiotherapy in HPV16-positive cancers. Generated by immunoSEQ multiplex PCR, the TCRdb table keeps only in-frame clones and is missing some. The sample gives 6,500 to 9,000 clones, about four fifths of which show up once; around 6% is in the top ten. Sequenced material: tumor tissue, taken from a patient who underwent chemoradiotherapy. The receptors shown here come from a human donor with HPV-associated anogenital cancer.

V is TRBV9 and J is TRBJ1-5; D not certain. The V gene lost 4 bases and the J gene lost 8 bases, with 16 bases spanning the gap. Germline CDR1 and CDR2: SGDLS and YYNGEE. There are 14 residues in the CDR3. CDR3 coding DNA: TGTGCCAGCAGCCTCGACGCTGGGAGGGAGCCCCAGCATTTT. This sequence encodes CASSLDAGREPQHF.

This chain links TRBV5-4 with TRBJ1-4; TRBD1 is a possible D gene (5 bases). Germline V gene lookup returns CDR1 SGHNT and CDR2 YYREEE (reference sequence). V was clipped by 5 bases and J by 4 bases, with 15 bases between them. This CDR3 is 15 amino acids long. The CDR3: CASRQGMRGNEKLFF. In DNA, the CDR3 is TGTGCCAGCAGGCAGGGAATGAGGGGTAATGAAAAACTGTTTTTT.

Written as DNA, the CDR3 is TGCGCCAGCAGTGACACGGTGGGAAGCACAGATACGCAGTATTTT. This sequence encodes CASSDTVGSTDTQYF. The J gene is TRBJ2-3, the V gene TRBV10-1; D is unresolved. Trimming left V 3 bases short and J 0 bases short, with 10 bases between. CDR1 WNHNN and CDR2 SYGVQD come from the germline V gene (reference sequence). CDR3 length: 15 amino acids.

The chain uses TRBV29-1 and TRBJ2-3; D is undetermined. Trimming pared 6 bases from V and 2 bases from J, leaving 3 bases between. The CDR3 extends over 10 amino acids. Germline V CDR1 and CDR2: SQVTM, ANQGSEA. CDR3 DNA: TGCAGCGTAGACACAGATACGCAGTATTTT. Protein product: CSVDTDTQYF.

This chain links TRBV5-1 with TRBJ1-2, with D perhaps TRBD1 (5 bases). Trimming took 4 bases from V and 0 from J, leaving 7 bases between them. There are 13 residues in the CDR3. Germline CDR1 and CDR2: SGHRS and YFSETQ. The CDR3 is CASSKGPNYGYTF. CDR3 nucleotide sequence: TGCGCCAGCAGCAAGGGACCTAACTATGGCTACACCTTC. Full variable domain (missing parts from reference TRBV5-1 and TRBJ1-2): KAGVTQTPRYLIKTRGQQVTLSCSPISGHRSVSWYQQTPGQGLQFLFEYFSETQRNKGNFPGRFSGRQFSNSRSEMNVSTLELGDSALYLCASSKGPNYGYTFGSGTRLTVV.

The chain employs TRBV6-6 and TRBJ2-5; D might be TRBD1 or TRBD2, each matching 5 bases. The CDR3 covers 15 residues. V lost 2 bases and J 0 bases, leaving 10 bases between the germline ends. CDR1 MNHNY and CDR2 SVGAGI come from the germline V gene (reference sequence). The DNA for the CDR3 is TGTGCCAGCAGTTACGGGACCTTGTACCAAGAGACCCAGTACTTC. Its translation: CASSYGTLYQETQYF.

This clone was observed a few times. The CDR3 loop is CASSQAPPGQGFSYGYTF. The CDR3 DNA is TGCGCCAGCAGCCAAGCACCCCCGGGACAGGGGTTTAGCTATGGCTACACCTTC. The V and J genes are TRBV4-3 and TRBJ1-2; TRBD1 matches 10 bases. Germline lookup yields CDR1 LGHNA and CDR2 YSLEER. The trim removed 1 base at V and 4 bases at J, leaving 12 bases unmatched. There are 18 residues in the CDR3.

The CDR3 DNA is TGTGCCAGTAGTTCGGGACAGGGGAAGAACTATGGCTACACCTTC. It yields the protein CASSSGQGKNYGYTF. The chain combines TRBV19 with TRBJ1-2, with 10 bases that match TRBD1. Germline V lookup: CDR1 LNHDA, CDR2 SQIVND (reference sequence). Trimming at V came to 5 bases and at J to 2 bases, leaving 5 bases not matched to a gene. CDR3 length: 15 residues.

This clone was recorded a few times. V usage is TRBV2 and J usage is TRBJ1-2; TRBD1 might be the D (5 bases). The CDR3 has 13 amino acids. Trimming pared 4 bases from V and 4 bases from J, leaving 10 bases between. Germline CDR1 SNHLY, CDR2 FYNNEI. The CDR3 DNA is TGTGCCAGCAGTGTGCAAGGGACCTATGGCTACACCTTC. This sequence encodes CASSVQGTYGYTF.

CDR3 bases: TGTGCCAGCTCACTGGGATCCCACAGGGGCCTTGGGCCTGAAGCTTTCTTT. Protein: CASSLGSHRGLGPEAFF. The chain uses TRBV18 and TRBJ1-1, with 7 bases matching TRBD1. V lost 4 bases, J lost 6 bases, and 17 bases stayed unmatched. This CDR3 comprises 17 residues. In germline, CDR1 is KGHSH, CDR2 LQKENI. The entire variable domain, with the rest obtained from reference TRBV18 and TRBJ1-1, is as follows: NAGVMQNPRHLVRRRGQEARLRCSPMKGHSHVYWYRQLPEEGLKFMVYLQKENIIDESGMPKERFSAEFPKEGPSILRIQQVVRGDSAAYFCASSLGSHRGLGPEAFFGQGTRLTVV.

This rearrangement joins TRBV7-9 to TRBJ1-5, with D possibly TRBD1 on 6 matching bases. The CDR3 covers 16 residues. The germline gives CDR1 SEHNR, CDR2 FQNEAQ (reference sequence). The V and J ends lost 4 bases and 7 bases respectively, with 20 bases between them. The CDR3 DNA is TGTGCCAGCAGCTCCTCGGGGGGCTCTTCGGCGCAGCCCCAGCATTTT. It translates to CASSSSGGSSAQPQHF.

CDR3 sequence (DNA): TGTGCCAGCAGGTTAGGACCCGGAGGTGGGGATACGCAGTATTTT. Amino acids: CASRLGPGGGDTQYF. The V and J genes are TRBV2 and TRBJ2-3; D is possibly TRBD2 (5 bases). Trimming stripped 6 bases from V and 6 bases from J, with 19 bases between. CDR1 and CDR2 (germline): SNHLY, FYNNEI. The CDR3 contains 15 residues.

The genes are TRBV19 and TRBJ2-3; 7 bases are a match to TRBD1. This CDR3 contains 14 residues. J was trimmed by 0 bases and V by 5 bases; bases with no gene match: 2. The germline gives CDR1 LNHDA, CDR2 SQIVND (reference sequence). In nucleotides, the CDR3 is TGTGCCAGTAGTGCGACAGGGAGCACAGATACGCAGTATTTT. Amino acid sequence: CASSATGSTDTQYF.

The chain uses TRBV15 and TRBJ1-6, with D perhaps TRBD1 (5 bases). The ends were cut back, 0 bases at V and 6 bases at J, with 9 bases in the middle. This CDR3 comprises 15 residues. Germline CDR1 reads LNHNV; CDR2 reads YYDKDF (reference sequence). CDR3 amino acids: CATSRDVGVNSPLHF. The CDR3 DNA follows: TGTGCCACCAGCAGAGATGTGGGGGTTAATTCACCCCTCCACTTT.

The chain employs TRBV6-6 and TRBJ1-1; D perhaps matches TRBD1 (5 bases). Germline loops: CDR1 MNHNY, CDR2 SVGAGI (reference sequence). V was trimmed by 6 bases and J by 1 base, leaving 9 bases between them. The CDR3 runs to 13 residues. The CDR3 DNA is TGTGCCAGCAGGACGACAGCGAACACTGAAGCTTTCTTT. Amino acids: CASRTTANTEAFF.

The V call is TRBV6-5, the J call TRBJ2-5; the match to TRBD2 covers 7 bases. After removal of 0 bases from V and 4 bases from J, the junction contained 8 bases not matched to a gene. The CDR3 extends over 16 amino acids. Germline V gene lookup returns CDR1 MNHEY and CDR2 SVGAGI. The CDR3 region is CASSYSGTTVRETQYF. The CDR3 region has the DNA TGTGCCAGCAGTTACTCAGGGACTACTGTGCGAGAGACCCAGTACTTC.

The chain joins TRBV6-5 to TRBJ2-5; D ambiguous. This CDR3 region has 14 residues. Germline loops: CDR1 MNHEY, CDR2 SVGAGI. V was cut by 2 bases and J by 0 bases, with 7 bases left in between. The CDR3 nucleotides read TGTGCCAGCAGTTACAGAAGGTACCAAGAGACCCAGTACTTC. As protein: CASSYRRYQETQYF.

The CDR3 bases are TGTGCCAGCAGGATGTGGGGAACCAATGAAAAACTGTTTTTT. Its translation is CASRMWGTNEKLFF. The V gene is TRBV6-5, the J gene TRBJ1-4, with unresolved D. Germline V gene data show CDR1 as MNHEY and CDR2 as SVGAGI. Deletions cut 6 bases from V and 5 bases from J, with 13 bases between. The CDR3 has 14 amino acids.

CDR3 residues: CASSMGVPETQYF. In nucleotides, the CDR3 is TGTGCCAGTAGTATGGGGGTTCCCGAGACCCAGTACTTC. The chain joins TRBV19 to TRBJ2-5; D possibly uses TRBD1 or TRBD2 (5 bases each). The V end lost 3 bases, the J end lost 5 bases, and 10 bases lay between the germline ends. The CDR3 length is 13 residues. CDR1 and CDR2 (germline): LNHDA, SQIVND (reference sequence).

In DNA, the CDR3 is TGTGCCAGCAGTCGCGGACTAAATCAGCCCCAGCATTTT. Translated: CASSRGLNQPQHF. V gene TRBV5-6 combines with J gene TRBJ1-5; D not certain. The CDR3 extends over 13 amino acids. V dropped 5 bases and J dropped 4 bases, with 10 bases sitting between them. Germline CDR1 SGHDT, CDR2 YYEEEE.

This chain joins TRBV5-5 and TRBJ2-7, with TRBD2 identical over 7 bases. The trim removed 4 bases at V and 5 bases at J, leaving 3 bases unmatched. The CDR3 sequence is 12 residues long. The germline V gene encodes CDR1 SGHKS and CDR2 YYEKEE (reference sequence). This CDR3 is CASSAGTNEQYF. The CDR3 DNA follows: TGTGCCAGCAGCGCCGGGACTAACGAGCAGTACTTC.